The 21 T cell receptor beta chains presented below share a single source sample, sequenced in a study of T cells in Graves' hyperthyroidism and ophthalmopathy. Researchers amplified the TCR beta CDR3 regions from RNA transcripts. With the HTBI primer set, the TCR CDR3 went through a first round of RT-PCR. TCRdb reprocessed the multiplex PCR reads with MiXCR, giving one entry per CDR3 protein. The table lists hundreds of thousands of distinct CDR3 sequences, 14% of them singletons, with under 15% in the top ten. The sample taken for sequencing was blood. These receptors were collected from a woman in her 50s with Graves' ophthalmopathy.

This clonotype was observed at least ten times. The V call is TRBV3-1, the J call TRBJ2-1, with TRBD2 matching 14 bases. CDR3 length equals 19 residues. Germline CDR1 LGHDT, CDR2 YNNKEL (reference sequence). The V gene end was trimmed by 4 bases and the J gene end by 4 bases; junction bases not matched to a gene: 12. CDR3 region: CASSPPPGLAGAGYNEQFF. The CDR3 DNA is TGTGCCAGCAGCCCACCCCCGGGACTAGCGGGAGCTGGGTACAATGAGCAGTTCTTC.

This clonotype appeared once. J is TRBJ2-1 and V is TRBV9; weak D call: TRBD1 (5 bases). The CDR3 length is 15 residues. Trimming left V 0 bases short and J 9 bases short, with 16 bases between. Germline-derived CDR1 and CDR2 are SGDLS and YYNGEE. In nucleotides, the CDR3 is TGTGCCAGCAGCGTAGTAGGGGTAATTGGGGCTGAGCAGTTCTTC. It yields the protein CASSVVGVIGAEQFF.

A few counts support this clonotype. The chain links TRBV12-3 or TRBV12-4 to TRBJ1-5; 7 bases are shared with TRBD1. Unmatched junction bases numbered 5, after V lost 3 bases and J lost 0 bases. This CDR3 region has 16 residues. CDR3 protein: CASSFWDRHSNQPQHF. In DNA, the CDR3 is TGTGCCAGCAGTTTTTGGGACAGACATAGCAATCAGCCCCAGCATTTT.

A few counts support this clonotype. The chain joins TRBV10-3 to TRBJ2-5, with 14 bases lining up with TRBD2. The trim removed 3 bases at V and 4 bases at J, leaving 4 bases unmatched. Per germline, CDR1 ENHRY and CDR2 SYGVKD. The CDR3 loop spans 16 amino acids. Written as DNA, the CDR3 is TGTGCCATCAGTGAACTCGGACTAGCGGGAGGAGAGACCCAGTACTTC. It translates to CAISELGLAGGETQYF.

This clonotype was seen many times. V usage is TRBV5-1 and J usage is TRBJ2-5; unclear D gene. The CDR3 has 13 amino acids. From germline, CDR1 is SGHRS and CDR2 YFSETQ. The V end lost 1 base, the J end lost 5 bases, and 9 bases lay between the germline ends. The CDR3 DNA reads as TGCGCCAGCAGCTTGATTCCCGGGGAGACCCAGTACTTC. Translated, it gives CASSLIPGETQYF.

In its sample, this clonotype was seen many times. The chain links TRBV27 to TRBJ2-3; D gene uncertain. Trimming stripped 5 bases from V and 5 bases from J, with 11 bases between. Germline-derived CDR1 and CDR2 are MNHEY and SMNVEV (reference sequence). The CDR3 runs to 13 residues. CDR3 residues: CASSHNTIDTQYF. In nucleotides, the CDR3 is TGTGCCAGCAGTCACAATACGATAGATACGCAGTATTTT.

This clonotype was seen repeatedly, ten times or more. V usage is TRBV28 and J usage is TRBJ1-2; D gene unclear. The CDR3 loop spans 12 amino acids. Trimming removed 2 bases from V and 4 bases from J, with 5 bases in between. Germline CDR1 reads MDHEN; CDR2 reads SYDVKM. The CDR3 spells CASSLLPYGYTF. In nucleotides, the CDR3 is TGTGCCAGCAGTTTACTCCCCTATGGCTACACCTTC.

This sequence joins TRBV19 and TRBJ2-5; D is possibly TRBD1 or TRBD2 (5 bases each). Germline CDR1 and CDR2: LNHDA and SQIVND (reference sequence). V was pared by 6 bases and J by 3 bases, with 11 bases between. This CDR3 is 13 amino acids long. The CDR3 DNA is TGTGCCAGTAGCCGGGACGGAGAAGAGACCCAGTACTTC. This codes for CASSRDGEETQYF.

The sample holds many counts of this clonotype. The CDR3 DNA sequence: TGCAGTGCTAGAGGGGGACAGGGTTCGGTGGGTGGCTACACCTTC. Protein sequence: CSARGGQGSVGGYTF. The chain couples TRBV20-1 to TRBJ1-2; 9 nucleotides align to TRBD1. The CDR3 runs to 15 residues. Germline V gives CDR1 DFQATT, CDR2 SNEGSKA (reference sequence). Losses at the gene ends were 1 base for V and 7 bases for J; bases not matched to a gene: 10.

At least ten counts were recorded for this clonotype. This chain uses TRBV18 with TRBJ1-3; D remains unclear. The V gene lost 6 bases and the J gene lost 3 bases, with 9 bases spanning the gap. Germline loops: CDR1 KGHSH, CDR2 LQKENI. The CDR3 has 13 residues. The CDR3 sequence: CASSPVDGNTIYF. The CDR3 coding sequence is TGTGCCAGCTCCCCCGTTGATGGAAACACCATATATTTT. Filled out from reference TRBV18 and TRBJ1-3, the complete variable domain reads NAGVMQNPRHLVRRRGQEARLRCSPMKGHSHVYWYRQLPEEGLKFMVYLQKENIIDESGMPKERFSAEFPKEGPSILRIQQVVRGDSAAYFCASSPVDGNTIYFGEGSWLTVV.

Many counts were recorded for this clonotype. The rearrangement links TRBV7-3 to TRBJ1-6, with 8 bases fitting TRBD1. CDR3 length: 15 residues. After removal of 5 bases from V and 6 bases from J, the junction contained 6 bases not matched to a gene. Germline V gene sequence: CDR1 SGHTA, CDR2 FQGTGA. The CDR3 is CASSNRDRSNSPLHF. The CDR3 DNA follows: TGTGCCAGCAGCAACCGGGACAGGAGTAATTCACCCCTCCACTTT.

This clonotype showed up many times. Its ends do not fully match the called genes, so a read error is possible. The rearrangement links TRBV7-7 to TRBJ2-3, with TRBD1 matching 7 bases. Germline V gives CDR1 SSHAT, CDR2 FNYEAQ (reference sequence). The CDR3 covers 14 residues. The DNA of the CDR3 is TGTGCTAGCAGCGACAGGGACGGCACAGATACGCAGTATTTT. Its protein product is CASSDRDGTDTQYF.

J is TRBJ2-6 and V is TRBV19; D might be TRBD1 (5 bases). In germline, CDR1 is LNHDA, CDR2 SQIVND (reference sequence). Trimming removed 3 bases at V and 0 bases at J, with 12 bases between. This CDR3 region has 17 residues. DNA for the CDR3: TGTGCCAGTAGTATCTCGACAGTTCCCTCTGGGGCCAACGTCCTGACTTTC. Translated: CASSISTVPSGANVLTF.

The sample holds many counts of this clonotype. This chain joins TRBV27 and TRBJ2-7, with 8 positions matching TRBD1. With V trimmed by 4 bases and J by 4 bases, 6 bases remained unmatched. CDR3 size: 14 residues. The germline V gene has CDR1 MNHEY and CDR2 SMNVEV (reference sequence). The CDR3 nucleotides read TGTGCCAGCAGTTCACAACAGGGGGTATACGAGCAGTACTTC. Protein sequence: CASSSQQGVYEQYF.

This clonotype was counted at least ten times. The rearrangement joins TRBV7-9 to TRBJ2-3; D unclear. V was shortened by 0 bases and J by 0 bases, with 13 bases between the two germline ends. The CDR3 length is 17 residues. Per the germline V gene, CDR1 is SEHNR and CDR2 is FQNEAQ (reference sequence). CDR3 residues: CASSLAVPGRSTDTQYF. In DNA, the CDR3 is TGTGCCAGCAGCTTAGCGGTCCCGGGCAGAAGCACAGATACGCAGTATTTT. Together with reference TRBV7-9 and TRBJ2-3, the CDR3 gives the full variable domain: DTGVSQNPRHKITKRGQNVTFRCDPISEHNRLYWYRQTLGQGPEFLTYFQNEAQLEKSRLLSDRFSAERPKGSFSTLEIQRTEQGDSAMYLCASSLAVPGRSTDTQYFGPGTRLTVL.

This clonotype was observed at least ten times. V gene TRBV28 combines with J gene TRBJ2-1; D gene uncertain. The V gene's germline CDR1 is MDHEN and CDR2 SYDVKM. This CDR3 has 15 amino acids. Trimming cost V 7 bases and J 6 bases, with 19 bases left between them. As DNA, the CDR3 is TGTGCCAGCACCCAATCGGGCACGACCTTCAATGAGCAGTTCTTC. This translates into CASTQSGTTFNEQFF.

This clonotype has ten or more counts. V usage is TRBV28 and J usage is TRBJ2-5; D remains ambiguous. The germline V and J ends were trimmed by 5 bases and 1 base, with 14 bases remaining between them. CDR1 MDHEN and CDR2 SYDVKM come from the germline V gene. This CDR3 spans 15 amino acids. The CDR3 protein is CASSTRSIGQETQYF. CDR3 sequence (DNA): TGTGCCAGCAGTACCCGATCAATTGGCCAAGAGACCCAGTACTTC.

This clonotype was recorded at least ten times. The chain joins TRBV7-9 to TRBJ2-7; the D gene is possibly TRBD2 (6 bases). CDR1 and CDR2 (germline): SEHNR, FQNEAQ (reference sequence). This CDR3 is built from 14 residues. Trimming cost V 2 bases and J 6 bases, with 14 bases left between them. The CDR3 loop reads CASSLTGVFSEQYF. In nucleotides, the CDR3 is TGTGCCAGCAGCTTAACGGGAGTCTTCTCCGAGCAGTACTTC. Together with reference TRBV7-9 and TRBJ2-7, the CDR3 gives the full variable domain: DTGVSQNPRHKITKRGQNVTFRCDPISEHNRLYWYRQTLGQGPEFLTYFQNEAQLEKSRLLSDRFSAERPKGSFSTLEIQRTEQGDSAMYLCASSLTGVFSEQYFGPGTRLTVT.

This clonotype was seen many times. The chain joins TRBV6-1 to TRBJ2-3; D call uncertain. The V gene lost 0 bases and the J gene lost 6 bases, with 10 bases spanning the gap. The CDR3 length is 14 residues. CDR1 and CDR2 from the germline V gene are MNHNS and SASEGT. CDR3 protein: CASSEARQSDTQYF. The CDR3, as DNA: TGTGCCAGCAGTGAAGCGCGGCAATCCGATACGCAGTATTTT.

The CDR3 DNA sequence: TGTGCCAGCAGTTCGGGCGGGAGCCCAGATACGCAGTATTTT. It codes for CASSSGGSPDTQYF. The chain employs TRBV6-5 and TRBJ2-3; 7 bases are a match to TRBD2. CDR1 and CDR2 (germline): MNHEY, SVGAGI. CDR3 length: 14 residues. The V gene end was trimmed by 4 bases and the J gene end by 4 bases; junction bases not matched to a gene: 5.

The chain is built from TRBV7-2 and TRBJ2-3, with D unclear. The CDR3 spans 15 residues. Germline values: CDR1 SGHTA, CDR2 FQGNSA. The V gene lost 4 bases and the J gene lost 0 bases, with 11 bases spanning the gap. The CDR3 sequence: CASSSEPASTDTQYF. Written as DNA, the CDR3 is TGTGCCAGCAGCTCAGAGCCGGCAAGCACAGATACGCAGTATTTT.